The rows below give T cell receptor beta chains drawn from one sample of a study of CD8 T cells in ankylosing spondylitis. From the 5' RACE reads, TCRdb called clonotypes with MiXCR, one entry per CDR3 protein. The sample holds 200,000 or so distinct CDR3 sequences, about 20% seen once. Source material: blood, either unsorted or a sorted T cell fraction (not recorded which). These receptors came from a male donor aged 10-35 years with ankylosing spondylitis or in good health (not recorded which). The CDR3 runs from the conserved cysteine through the conserved F or W. A D gene is named only where the DNA matches it firmly. A row's size may be missing; if present it is once, few, many or a size class.

>TRBV7-2|TRBJ1-5|many|-
TGTGCCAGCAGCTTAGTTCAGGGTAGCAATCAGCCCCAGCATTTT
CASSLVQGSNQPQHF
>TRBV6-6|TRBJ2-1|-|TRBD2
TGTGCCAGCTCCTGGGCTAGCGGGACAAACAATGAGCAGTTCTTC
CASSWASGTNNEQFF
>TRBV19|TRBJ2-1|few|TRBD1
TGTGCCAGTAGTATCACGGGACCACTTGACAGGGGCAAAAGGAATGAGCAGTTCTTC
CASSITGPLDRGKRNEQFF
>TRBV7-9|TRBJ1-2|few|-
TGTGCCAGCAGCTTAGCAACAGCAATACACTATGGCTACACCTTC
CASSLATAIHYGYTF
>TRBV29-1|TRBJ1-1|-|TRBD1
TGCAGCGAGGGACAGGGCAACGCTGAAGCTTTCTTT
CSEGQGNAEAFF
>TRBV10-3|TRBJ1-2|many|-
TGTGCCATCAGTGAGACAGGAACGGACTATGGCTACACCTTC
CAISETGTDYGYTF
>TRBV12-3/TRBV12-4|TRBJ1-5|many|TRBD1
TGTGCCAGCAGTACAGGGGGGATACAGCCCCAGCATTTT
CASSTGGIQPQHF
>TRBV7-2|TRBJ2-5|-|TRBD2
TGTGCCAGCAGCTTAGGAAAAAGGGAGGGGCAAGAGACCCAGTACTTC
CASSLGKREGQETQYF
>TRBV29-1|TRBJ1-2|-|-
TGCAGCGTTGAAGAACGGGGGGCGTCAGTCTATGGCTACACCTTC
CSVEERGASVYGYTF
>TRBV5-6|TRBJ2-1|few|TRBD2
TGTGCCAGCAGCTTGGTTACTAGCGGGAGCAATGAGCAGTTCTTC
CASSLVTSGSNEQFF
>TRBV7-8|TRBJ2-1|many|-
TGTGCCAGCACGGCGGACCTACTCTACAATGAGCAGTTCTTC
CASTADLLYNEQFF
>TRBV7-6|TRBJ2-7|many|-
TGTGCCAGCAGCTTAGCAGGGTCCGGCGAGCAGTACTTC
CASSLAGSGEQYF
>TRBV7-2|TRBJ1-1|many|-
TGTGCCAGCAGCGTTGGGCGAGGGAACACTGAAGCTTTCTTT
CASSVGRGNTEAFF
>TRBV6-2/TRBV6-3|TRBJ1-5|-|-
TGTGCCAGCAGTTTTATCAGGAATCAGCCCCAGCATTTT
CASSFIRNQPQHF
>TRBV12-3/TRBV12-4|TRBJ1-1|many|-
TGTGCCAGCAGTTTCCAGCAGGCCACTGAAGCTTTCTTT
CASSFQQATEAFF
>TRBV12-3/TRBV12-4|TRBJ2-6|many|-
TGTGCCAGCAGTTTCGGCTCTGGGGCCAACGTCCTGACTTTC
CASSFGSGANVLTF
>TRBV29-1|TRBJ2-5|-|-
TGCAGCGTGCGACGGGACGACCAGGTTGGAGAGACCCAGTACTTC
CSVRRDDQVGETQYF
>TRBV5-5|TRBJ1-5|many|-
TGTGCCAGCAGCGCCACTGACAGAACCAATCAGCCCCAGCATTTT
CASSATDRTNQPQHF
>TRBV6-2/TRBV6-3|TRBJ1-5|-|-
TGTGCCAGCAGTTACCCGAACAGGGTTAATCAGCCCCAGCATTTT
CASSYPNRVNQPQHF
>TRBV4-1|TRBJ1-4|many|-
TGCGCCAGCAGCCAACAACAGCGGGATGAAAAACTGTTTTTT
CASSQQQRDEKLFF
>TRBV12-3/TRBV12-4|TRBJ2-1|many|-
TGTGCCAGCAGTCCCCCGGCCGTCTTAGGGAATGAGCAGTTCTTC
CASSPPAVLGNEQFF
>TRBV6-1|TRBJ2-1|few|-
TGTGCCAGCAGTGCGTCGGGACGGGAGTGGCTGGTGAATGAGCAGTTCTTC
CASSASGREWLVNEQFF
>TRBV20-1|TRBJ2-3|many|-
TGCAGTGCTAGGGGGTACGCAGATACGCAGTATTTT
CSARGYADTQYF
>TRBV7-2|TRBJ2-7|-|-
TGTGCCAGCAGCTCCCTCTCCTACGAGCAGTACTTC
CASSSLSYEQYF
>TRBV20-1|TRBJ2-7|many|TRBD2
TGCAGTGCTAGCGGACTAGCGGGAGGGGTTGCCTACGAGCAGTACTTC
CSASGLAGGVAYEQYF
>TRBV29-1|TRBJ2-7|-|TRBD1
TGCAGCGTGGCCGGGACAGAAGGGGGAACGCCCTACGAGCAGTACTTC
CSVAGTEGGTPYEQYF
>TRBV15|TRBJ2-5|many|-
TGTGCCACCAGCAGAGATCTAGGGATGGAGACCCAGTACTTC
CATSRDLGMETQYF